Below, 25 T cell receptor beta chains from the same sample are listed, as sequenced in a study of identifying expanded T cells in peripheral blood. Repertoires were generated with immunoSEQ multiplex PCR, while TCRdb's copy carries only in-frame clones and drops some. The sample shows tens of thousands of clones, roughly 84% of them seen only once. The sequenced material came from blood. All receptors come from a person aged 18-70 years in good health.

Here the CDR3 reads CASSLDPGGELYGYTF. In nucleotides, the CDR3 is TGTGCCAGCAGCTTAGACCCAGGGGGAGAACTCTACGGCTACACCTTC. The rearrangement links TRBV7-2 to TRBJ1-2; 7 positions match TRBD1. Germline CDR1 SGHTA, CDR2 FQGNSA. The ends lost 1 base at V and 8 bases at J; junction bases unmatched: 13. The CDR3 runs 16 residues.

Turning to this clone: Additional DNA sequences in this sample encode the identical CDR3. CDR3 nucleotides: TGCAGCGTTGAAGAGGACAGATATCAGCCCCAGCATTTT. Protein: CSVEEDRYQPQHF. The genes are TRBV29-1 and TRBJ1-5; tentative D call: TRBD1 (6 bases). CDR3 length: 13 residues. From germline, CDR1 is SQVTM and CDR2 ANQGSEA. Trimming stripped 0 bases from V and 5 bases from J, with 8 bases between.

In DNA form, the CDR3 reads TGTGCCAGCAGCTTAGCCGGGACCCAAAGGGAAGAGACCCAGTACTTC. Its protein is CASSLAGTQREETQYF. The J gene is TRBJ2-5, the V gene TRBV7-9; the D call may be TRBD1 or TRBD2 (5 bases each). CDR3 length equals 16 residues. Germline V gene sequence: CDR1 SEHNR, CDR2 FQNEAQ (reference sequence). Trimming shortened V by 0 bases and J by 3 bases, and 14 bases separated the two germline ends. Full variable domain (rest looked up from reference TRBV7-9 and TRBJ2-5): DTGVSQNPRHKITKRGQNVTFRCDPISEHNRLYWYRQTLGQGPEFLTYFQNEAQLEKSRLLSDRFSAERPKGSFSTLEIQRTEQGDSAMYLCASSLAGTQREETQYFGPGTRLLVL.

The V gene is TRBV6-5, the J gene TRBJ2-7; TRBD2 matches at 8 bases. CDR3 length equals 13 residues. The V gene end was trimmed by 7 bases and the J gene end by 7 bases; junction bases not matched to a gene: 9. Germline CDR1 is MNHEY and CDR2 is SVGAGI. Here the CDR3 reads CASTPRGGREQYF. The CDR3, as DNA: TGTGCCAGCACCCCTCGGGGGGGGCGAGAGCAGTACTTC.

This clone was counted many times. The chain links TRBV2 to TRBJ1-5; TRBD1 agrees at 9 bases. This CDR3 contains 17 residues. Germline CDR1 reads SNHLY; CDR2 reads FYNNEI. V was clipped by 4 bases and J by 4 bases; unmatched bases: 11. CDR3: CASSAMRGQGNNQPQHF. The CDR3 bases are TGTGCCAGCAGTGCGATGCGGGGACAGGGTAATAATCAGCCCCAGCATTTT. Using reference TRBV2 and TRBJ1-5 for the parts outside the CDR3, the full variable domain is EPEVTQTPSHQVTQMGQEVILRCVPISNHLYFYWYRQILGQKVEFLVSFYNNEISEKSEIFDDQFSVERPDGSNFTLKIRSTKLEDSAMYFCASSAMRGQGNNQPQHFGDGTRLSIL.

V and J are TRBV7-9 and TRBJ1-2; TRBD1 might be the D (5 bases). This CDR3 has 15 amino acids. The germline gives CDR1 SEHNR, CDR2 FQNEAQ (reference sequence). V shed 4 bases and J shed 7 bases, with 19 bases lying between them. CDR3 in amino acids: CASSSPWGEGFGYTF. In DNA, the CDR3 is TGTGCCAGCAGCTCACCATGGGGGGAAGGGTTTGGCTACACCTTC.

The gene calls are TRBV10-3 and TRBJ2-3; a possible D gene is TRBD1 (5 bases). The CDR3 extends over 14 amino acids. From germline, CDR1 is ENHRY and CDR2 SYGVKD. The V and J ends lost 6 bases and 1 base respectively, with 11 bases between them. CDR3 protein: CAISDLQGTDTQYF. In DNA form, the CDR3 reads TGTGCCATCAGCGACCTACAGGGCACAGATACGCAGTATTTT.

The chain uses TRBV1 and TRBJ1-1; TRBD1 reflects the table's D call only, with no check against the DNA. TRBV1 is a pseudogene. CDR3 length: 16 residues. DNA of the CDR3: TGCACCAGCAGCCAAGATCTTTCGACAGCAAACACTGAAGCTTTCTTT. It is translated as CTSSQDLSTANTEAFF.

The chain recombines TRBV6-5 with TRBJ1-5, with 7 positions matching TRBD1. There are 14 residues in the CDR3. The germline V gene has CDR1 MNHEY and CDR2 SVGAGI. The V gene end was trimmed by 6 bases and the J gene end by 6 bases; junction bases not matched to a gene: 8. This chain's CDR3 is CASSRQGDRQPQHF. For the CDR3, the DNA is TGTGCCAGCAGCCGACAGGGCGATCGTCAGCCCCAGCATTTT.

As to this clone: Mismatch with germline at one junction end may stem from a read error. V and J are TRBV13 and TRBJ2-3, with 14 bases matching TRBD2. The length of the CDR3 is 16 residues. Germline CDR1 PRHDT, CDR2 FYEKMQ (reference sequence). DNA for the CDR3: TGTGCCAGCAGCTCCGGACTAGCGGGAGGCACAGGTACGCAGTATTTT. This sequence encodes CASSSGLAGGTGTQYF.

This CDR3 reads CASSWSLAGGSETQYF. For the CDR3, the DNA is TGTGCCAGCAGCTGGTCACTAGCGGGAGGATCTGAGACCCAGTACTTC. This chain joins TRBV7-8 and TRBJ2-5, with 12 bases matching TRBD2. Germline values: CDR1 SGHVS, CDR2 FQNEAQ. After removal of 4 bases from V and 5 bases from J, the junction contained 8 bases not matched to a gene. The length of the CDR3 is 16 residues.

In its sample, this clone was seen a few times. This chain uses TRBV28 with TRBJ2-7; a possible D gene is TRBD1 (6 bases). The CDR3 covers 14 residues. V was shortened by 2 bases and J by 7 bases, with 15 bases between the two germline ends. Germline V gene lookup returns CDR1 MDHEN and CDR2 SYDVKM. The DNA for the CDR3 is TGTGCCAGCAGTTTACCTCCTCAGGGGATTGAGCAGTACTTC. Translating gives CASSLPPQGIEQYF. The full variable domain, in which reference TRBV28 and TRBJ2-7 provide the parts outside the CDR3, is DVKVTQSSRYLVKRTGEKVFLECVQDMDHENMFWYRQDPGLGLRLIYFSYDVKMKEKGDIPEGYSVSREKKERFSLILESASTNQTSMYLCASSLPPQGIEQYFGPGTRLTVT.

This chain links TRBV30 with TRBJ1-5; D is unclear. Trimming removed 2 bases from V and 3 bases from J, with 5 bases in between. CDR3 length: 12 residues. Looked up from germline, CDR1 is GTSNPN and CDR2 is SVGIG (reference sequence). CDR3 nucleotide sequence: TGTGCCTGGAGTAGTTTCAATCAGCCCCAGCATTTT. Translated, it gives CAWSSFNQPQHF.

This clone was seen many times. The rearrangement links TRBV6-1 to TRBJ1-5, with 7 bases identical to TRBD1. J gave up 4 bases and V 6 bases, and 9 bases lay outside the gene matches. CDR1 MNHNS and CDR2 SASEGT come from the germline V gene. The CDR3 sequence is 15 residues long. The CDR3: CASSADRAVNQPQHF. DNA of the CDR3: TGTGCCAGCAGCGCCGACAGGGCCGTAAATCAGCCCCAGCATTTT.

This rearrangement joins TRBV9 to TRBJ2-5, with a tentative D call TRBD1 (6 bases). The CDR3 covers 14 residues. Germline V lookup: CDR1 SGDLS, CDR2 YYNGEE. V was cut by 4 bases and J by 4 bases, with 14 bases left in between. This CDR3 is CASSPPETGETQYF. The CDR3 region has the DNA TGTGCCAGCAGCCCCCCGGAGACAGGAGAGACCCAGTACTTC.

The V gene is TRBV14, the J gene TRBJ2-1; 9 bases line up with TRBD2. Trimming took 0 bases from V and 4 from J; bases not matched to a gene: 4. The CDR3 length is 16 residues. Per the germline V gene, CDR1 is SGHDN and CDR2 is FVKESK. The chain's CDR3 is CASSQDQLAGYNEQFF. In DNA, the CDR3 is TGTGCCAGCAGCCAAGACCAGCTAGCGGGATACAATGAGCAGTTCTTC. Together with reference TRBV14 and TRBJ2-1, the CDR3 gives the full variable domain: EAGVTQFPSHSVIEKGQTVTLRCDPISGHDNLYWYRRVMGKEIKFLLHFVKESKQDESGMPNNRFLAERTGGTYSTLKVQPAELEDSGVYFCASSQDQLAGYNEQFFGPGTRLTVL.

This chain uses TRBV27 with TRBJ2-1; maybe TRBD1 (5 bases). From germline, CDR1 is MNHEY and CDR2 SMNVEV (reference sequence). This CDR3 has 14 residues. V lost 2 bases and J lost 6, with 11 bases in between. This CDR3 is CASSLTQGGNEQFF. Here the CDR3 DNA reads TGTGCCAGCAGTTTAACTCAGGGCGGCAATGAGCAGTTCTTC.

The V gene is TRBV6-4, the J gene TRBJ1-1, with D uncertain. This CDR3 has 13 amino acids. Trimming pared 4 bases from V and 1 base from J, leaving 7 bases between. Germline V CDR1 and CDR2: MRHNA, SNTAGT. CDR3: CASSGQANTEAFF. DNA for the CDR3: TGTGCCAGCAGTGGCCAGGCGAACACTGAAGCTTTCTTT.

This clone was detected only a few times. The CDR3 sequence is CAISFVTGGEQFF. The CDR3 DNA is TGTGCCATCAGTTTCGTGACAGGCGGTGAGCAGTTCTTC. V is TRBV10-3 and J is TRBJ2-1, with a weak D call TRBD1 (6 bases). Germline-derived CDR1 and CDR2 are ENHRY and SYGVKD. The CDR3 covers 13 residues. V lost 5 bases, J lost 9 bases, and 14 bases lay in between.

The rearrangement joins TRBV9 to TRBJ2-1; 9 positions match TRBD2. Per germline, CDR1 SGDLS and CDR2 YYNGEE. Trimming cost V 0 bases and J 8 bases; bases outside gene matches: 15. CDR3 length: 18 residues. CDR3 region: CASSVVGSGSGIGDEQFF. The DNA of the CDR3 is TGTGCCAGCAGCGTAGTTGGTAGCGGGAGTGGGATTGGCGATGAGCAGTTCTTC.

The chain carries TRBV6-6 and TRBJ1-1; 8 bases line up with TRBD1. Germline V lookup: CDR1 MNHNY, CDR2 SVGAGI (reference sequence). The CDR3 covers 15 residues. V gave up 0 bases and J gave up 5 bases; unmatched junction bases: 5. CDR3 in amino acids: CASSYSGQEGTEAFF. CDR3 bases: TGTGCCAGCAGTTACTCGGGACAGGAGGGGACTGAAGCTTTCTTT.

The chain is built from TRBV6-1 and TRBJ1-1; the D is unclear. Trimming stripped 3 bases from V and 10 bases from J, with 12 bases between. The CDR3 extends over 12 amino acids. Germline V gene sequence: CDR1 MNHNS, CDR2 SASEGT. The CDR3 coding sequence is TGTGCCAGCAGTGACGGCATCTGGGGAGCTTTCTTT. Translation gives CASSDGIWGAFF.

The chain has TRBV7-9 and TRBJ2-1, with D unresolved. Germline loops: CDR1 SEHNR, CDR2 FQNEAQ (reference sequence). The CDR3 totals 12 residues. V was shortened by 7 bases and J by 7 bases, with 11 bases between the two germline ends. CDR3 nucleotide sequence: TGTGCCAGCACCCCACACGGGAATGAGCAGTTCTTC. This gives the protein CASTPHGNEQFF.

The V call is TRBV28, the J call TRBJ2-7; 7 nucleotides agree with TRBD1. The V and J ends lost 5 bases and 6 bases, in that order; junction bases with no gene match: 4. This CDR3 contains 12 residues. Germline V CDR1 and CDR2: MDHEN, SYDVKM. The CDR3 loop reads CASSTGVGEQYF. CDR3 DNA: TGTGCCAGCAGTACAGGGGTGGGCGAGCAGTACTTC.

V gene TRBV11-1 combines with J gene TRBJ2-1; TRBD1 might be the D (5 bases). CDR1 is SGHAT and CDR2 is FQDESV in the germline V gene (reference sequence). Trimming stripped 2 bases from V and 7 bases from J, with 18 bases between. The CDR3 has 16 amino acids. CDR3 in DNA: TGTGCCAGCAGCTTAAGTTCGTTCGCAGGGTGGAATGAGCAGTTCTTC. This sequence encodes CASSLSSFAGWNEQFF.